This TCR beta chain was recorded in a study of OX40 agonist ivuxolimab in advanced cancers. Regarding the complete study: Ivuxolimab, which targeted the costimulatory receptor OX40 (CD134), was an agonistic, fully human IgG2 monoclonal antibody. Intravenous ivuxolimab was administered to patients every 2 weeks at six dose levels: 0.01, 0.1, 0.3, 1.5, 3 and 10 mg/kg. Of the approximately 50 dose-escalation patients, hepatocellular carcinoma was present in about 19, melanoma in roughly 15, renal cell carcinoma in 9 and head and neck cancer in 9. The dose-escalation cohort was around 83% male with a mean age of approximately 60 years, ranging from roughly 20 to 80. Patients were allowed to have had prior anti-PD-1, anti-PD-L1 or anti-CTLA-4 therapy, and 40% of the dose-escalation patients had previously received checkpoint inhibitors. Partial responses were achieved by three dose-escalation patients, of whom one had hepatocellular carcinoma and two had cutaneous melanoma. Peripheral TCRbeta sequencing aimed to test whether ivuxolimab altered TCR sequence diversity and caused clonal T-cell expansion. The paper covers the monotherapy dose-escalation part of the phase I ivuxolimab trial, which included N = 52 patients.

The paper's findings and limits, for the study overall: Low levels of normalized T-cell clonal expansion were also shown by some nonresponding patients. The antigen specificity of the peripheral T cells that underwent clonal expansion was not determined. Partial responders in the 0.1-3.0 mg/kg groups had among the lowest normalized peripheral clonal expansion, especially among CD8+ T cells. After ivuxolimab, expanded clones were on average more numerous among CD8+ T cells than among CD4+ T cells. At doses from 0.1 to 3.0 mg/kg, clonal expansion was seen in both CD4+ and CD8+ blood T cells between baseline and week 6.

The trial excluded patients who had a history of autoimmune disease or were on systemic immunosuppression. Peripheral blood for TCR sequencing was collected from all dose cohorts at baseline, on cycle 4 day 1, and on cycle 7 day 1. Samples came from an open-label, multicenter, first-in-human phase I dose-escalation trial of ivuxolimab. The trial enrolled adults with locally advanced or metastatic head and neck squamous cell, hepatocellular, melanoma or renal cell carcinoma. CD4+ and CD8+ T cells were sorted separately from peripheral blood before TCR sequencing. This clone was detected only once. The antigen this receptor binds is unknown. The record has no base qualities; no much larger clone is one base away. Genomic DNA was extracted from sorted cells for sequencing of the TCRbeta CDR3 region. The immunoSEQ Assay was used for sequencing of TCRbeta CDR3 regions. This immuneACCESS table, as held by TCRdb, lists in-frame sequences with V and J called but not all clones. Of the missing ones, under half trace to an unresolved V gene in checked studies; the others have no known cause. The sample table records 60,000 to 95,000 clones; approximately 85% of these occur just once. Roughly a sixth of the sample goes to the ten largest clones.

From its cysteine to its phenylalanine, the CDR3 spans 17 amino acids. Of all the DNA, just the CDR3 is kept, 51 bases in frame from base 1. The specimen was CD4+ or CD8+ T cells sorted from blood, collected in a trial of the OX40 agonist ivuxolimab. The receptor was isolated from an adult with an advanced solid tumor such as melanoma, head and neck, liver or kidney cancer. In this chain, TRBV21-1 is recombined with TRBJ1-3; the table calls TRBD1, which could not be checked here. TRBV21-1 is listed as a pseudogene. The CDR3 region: CASSKRVPHRGRNTIYF. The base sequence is TGTGCCAGCAGCAAACGAGTACCACACAGGGGTAGAAACACCATATATTTT.